The sequence of this T cell receptor (beta chain) was determined in a study of blood T cell repertoires in COVID-19. CDR1 is SGHAT, CDR2 FQNNGV, per germline. V shed 5 bases, J shed 4 bases, and the junction held 16 bases outside the gene matches. The CDR3 contains 17 residues. Profiled with immunoSEQ multiplex PCR; TCRdb holds only in-frame clones, not every one. The sample holds 150,000 to 200,000 clones; about 90% are singletons and the top ten take about 8.8%. The origin of this receptor is a woman under 30 who had recovered from COVID-19. J is TRBJ1-2 and V is TRBV11-2; 7 nucleotides match TRBD1. Sequencing was carried out using PBMCs or T cells enriched from blood (not recorded which). The CDR3 loop is CASSEGRGTVTLYGYTF. The CDR3 coding sequence is TGTGCCAGCAGCGAAGGAAGGGGGACAGTAACTCTCTATGGCTACACCTTC.